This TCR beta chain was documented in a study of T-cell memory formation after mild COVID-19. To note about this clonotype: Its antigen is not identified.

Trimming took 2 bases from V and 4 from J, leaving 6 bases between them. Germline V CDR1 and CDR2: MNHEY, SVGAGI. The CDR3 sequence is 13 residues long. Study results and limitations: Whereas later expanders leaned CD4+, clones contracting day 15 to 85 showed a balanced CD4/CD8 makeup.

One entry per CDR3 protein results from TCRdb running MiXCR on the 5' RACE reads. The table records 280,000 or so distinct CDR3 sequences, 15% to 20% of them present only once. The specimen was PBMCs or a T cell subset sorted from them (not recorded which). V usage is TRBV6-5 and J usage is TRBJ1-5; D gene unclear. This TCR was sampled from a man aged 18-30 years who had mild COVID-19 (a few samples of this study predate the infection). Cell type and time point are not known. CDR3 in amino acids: CASSYVRNQPQHF. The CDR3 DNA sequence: TGTGCCAGCAGTTACGTCCGGAATCAGCCCCAGCATTTT.